The 3 T cell receptor beta chains in this list originate from one sample, sequenced in a study of graft-versus-host responses after intestinal transplantation. Sequencing was performed with immunoSEQ multiplex PCR; in TCRdb, only in-frame clones are kept and a portion is missing. The table shows more than 65,000 clones, with 90% occurring only once. Antigen specificity for these receptors is unknown. The input for sequencing was unstimulated CD8+ T cells sorted from spleen or lymph node cells, taken before intestinal transplant. Receptors originate from a human donor who received an intestinal transplant.

The V and J genes are TRBV7-6 and TRBJ2-7, with D maybe TRBD2 (5 bases). The CDR3 length is 14 residues. The V and J ends lost 1 base and 2 bases respectively, with 9 bases between them. Per the germline V gene, CDR1 is SGHVS and CDR2 is FNYEAQ. CDR3 sequence: CASSLDPGAYEQYF. In DNA form, the CDR3 reads TGTGCCAGCAGCTTAGACCCCGGGGCCTACGAGCAGTACTTC. Combining the CDR3 with reference TRBV7-6 and TRBJ2-7 gives the whole variable domain GAGVSQSPRYKVTKRGQDVALRCDPISGHVSLYWYRQALGQGPEFLTYFNYEAQQDKSGLPNDRFSAERPEGSISTLTIQRTEQRDSAMYRCASSLDPGAYEQYFGPGTRLTVT.

The rearrangement joins TRBV7-3 to TRBJ2-3; 13 positions match TRBD2. V lost 4 bases, J lost 2 bases, and 6 bases stayed unmatched. In germline, CDR1 is SGHTA, CDR2 FQGTGA. The CDR3 runs 17 residues. CDR3 DNA sequence: TGTGCCAGCAGCTACGGACTAGCGGGGGACCCCACAGATACGCAGTATTTT. This gives the protein CASSYGLAGDPTDTQYF.

The chain combines TRBV5-6 with TRBJ1-1; D gene uncertain. Germline V CDR1 and CDR2: SGHDT, YYEEEE. The CDR3 has 15 amino acids. The V gene lost 1 base and the J gene lost 0 bases, with 10 bases spanning the gap. CDR3 DNA: TGTGCCAGCAGCTTGTTTCCCGAGGTGAACACTGAAGCTTTCTTT. Protein sequence: CASSLFPEVNTEAFF.